This T cell receptor (beta chain) originates from a study of shared clonotypes between healthy human individuals. Overall study results and limits: When compared with the clonotypes that were shared by all four sorted-subset donors, the non-shared clonotypes turned out to have lower generation probabilities.

Trimming cost V 8 bases and J 3 bases, with 5 bases left between them. Germline V gives CDR1 SNHLY, CDR2 FYNNEI. The CDR3 length is 10 residues. On this clone: Its antigen remains unidentified.

The sorted-subset replicate PCRs were given around 0.2 ug DNA, which is tens of thousands of T cell genomes. TCRdb's copy holds only in-frame clones and misses some; the assay was immunoSEQ multiplex PCR. This table holds some 2.3 million clones, about 92% found once. The sequencing sample was made of naive CD4+ T cells from PBMCs. Noted subset: CD45RA+ positively selected. The origin of this receptor is a young man in good health. Some clones in this sample may be carry-over from other donors' samples. J is TRBJ2-7 and V is TRBV2, with D unresolved. The CDR3 nucleotides are TGTGCCAGCGCTCTCTACGAGCAGTACTTC. This sequence encodes CASALYEQYF. The full variable domain, its missing parts supplied by reference TRBV2 and TRBJ2-7, is EPEVTQTPSHQVTQMGQEVILRCVPISNHLYFYWYRQILGQKVEFLVSFYNNEISEKSEIFDDQFSVERPDGSNFTLKIRSTKLEDSAMYFCASALYEQYFGPGTRLTVT.